These 15 T cell receptor beta chains originate from one sample sequenced in a study of cytomegalovirus exposure and HLA in healthy donors. The PCR ran on 60 Vbeta and 13 Jbeta primers. This table comes from immunoSEQ multiplex PCR, and its TCRdb copy is limited to in-frame clones, with some not included. Of 100,000 to 150,000 clones listed, over 75% are singletons. Sequenced sample: PBMCs. The receptors here all came from a woman in her thirties or forties in good health and CMV-seropositive.

V gene TRBV4-1 combines with J gene TRBJ2-7, with 7 bases aligning to TRBD1. After removal of 4 bases from V and 6 bases from J, the junction contained 15 bases not matched to a gene. The CDR3 is 16 residues long. Germline-derived CDR1 and CDR2 are MGHRA and YSYEKL. The DNA for the CDR3 is TGCGCCAGCAGCCGGGTGTTAACCGGGACAGTGGGCGAGCAGTACTTC. Encoded protein: CASSRVLTGTVGEQYF.

The V gene is TRBV11-2, the J gene TRBJ2-1, with 9 bases aligning to TRBD2. V was pared by 5 bases and J by 0 bases, with 11 bases of the junction left unmatched. Germline CDR1 SGHAT, CDR2 FQNNGV. CDR3 length: 18 amino acids. CDR3 amino acids: CASSKAAGGLSSYNEQFF. CDR3 nucleotides: TGTGCCAGCAGCAAGGCAGCGGGAGGCCTGAGCTCCTACAATGAGCAGTTCTTC.

In the case of this clone: An end of the junction does not agree with germline; a read error may underlie this. The V gene is TRBV7-9, the J gene TRBJ1-1, with 7 bases identical to TRBD1. CDR1 is SEHNR, CDR2 FQNEAQ, per germline (reference sequence). The CDR3 is made up of 16 amino acids. CDR3 sequence (DNA): TGTTCCAGCAGCTTTTGGACAGGCGGCATGAACACTGAAGCTTTCTTT. Its translation: CSSSFWTGGMNTEAFF.

The V and J genes are TRBV29-1 and TRBJ1-2; unclear D gene. Trimming pared 6 bases from V and 0 bases from J, leaving 8 bases between. Germline V gene sequence: CDR1 SQVTM, CDR2 ANQGSEA. This CDR3 contains 12 residues. The CDR3 DNA reads TGCAGCGTCCTTATTCCTAACTATGGCTACACCTTC. Its translation is CSVLIPNYGYTF.

The chain links TRBV12-5 to TRBJ2-3; tentatively, D is TRBD2 (5 bases). The germline V and J ends were trimmed by 5 bases and 5 bases, with 8 bases remaining between them. The CDR3 consists of 12 residues. Germline CDR1 LGHNT, CDR2 FRNRAP. CDR3 bases: TGTGCTAGTGGTCTCGAGGGAGATACGCAGTATTTT. This gives the protein CASGLEGDTQYF.

This CDR3 reads CASMTGTGRFHEQYF. The CDR3 DNA reads as TGTGCCAGTATGACCGGGACAGGGCGTTTCCACGAGCAGTACTTC. The rearrangement links TRBV28 to TRBJ2-7; 9 nucleotides agree with TRBD1. CDR1 MDHEN and CDR2 SYDVKM come from the germline V gene. The V and J ends lost 9 bases and 5 bases, in that order; junction bases with no gene match: 14. The CDR3 totals 15 residues.

This clone was seen a few times. The chain recombines TRBV28 with TRBJ1-2; 7 bases are a match to TRBD1. Germline CDR1 reads MDHEN; CDR2 reads SYDVKM. Trimming removed 5 bases from V and 8 bases from J; junction bases left unmatched: 17. CDR3 size: 16 residues. For the CDR3, the DNA is TGTGCCAGCAGTCTCATCGCCCCAGCAGGGGGAAAAGGCTACACCTTC. This sequence encodes CASSLIAPAGGKGYTF.

V is TRBV4-1 and J is TRBJ2-2; D perhaps matches TRBD1 (6 bases). Germline assignment: CDR1 MGHRA and CDR2 YSYEKL. Trimming shortened V by 6 bases and J by 1 base, and 9 bases separated the two germline ends. The CDR3 covers 14 residues. The DNA of the CDR3 is TGCGCCAGCAGGGGGGCGGGGAACACCGGGGAGCTGTTTTTT. Its translation: CASRGAGNTGELFF.

In regard to this clone: An end of the junction does not agree with germline; a read error may underlie this. This chain connects TRBV20-1 to TRBJ2-5; 7 positions match TRBD1. This CDR3 is built from 11 residues. Germline assignment: CDR1 DFQATT and CDR2 SNEGSKA (reference sequence). CDR3 sequence reads: CSVPGQRETHF. The CDR3 nucleotides read TGCAGTGTCCCGGGACAGAGGGAGACTCACTTC.

CDR3 amino acids: CASSLGRGRFETQYF. DNA of the CDR3: TGTGCCAGCAGTTTGGGCAGGGGGCGCTTTGAGACCCAGTACTTC. The chain couples TRBV28 to TRBJ2-5, with TRBD1 matching over 8 bases. In germline, CDR1 is MDHEN, CDR2 SYDVKM. The CDR3 length is 15 residues. V gave up 3 bases and J gave up 5 bases; unmatched junction bases: 8.

J is TRBJ1-1 and V is TRBV5-1, with 8 bases fitting TRBD1. This CDR3 region has 15 residues. The V segment lost 4 bases and the J segment 4 bases; nucleotides outside the gene matches: 9. In germline, CDR1 is SGHRS, CDR2 YFSETQ. The CDR3 coding sequence is TGCGCCAGCAGCCCAGGACAGGGACGGAGCACTGAAGCTTTCTTT. Translated: CASSPGQGRSTEAFF.

The rearrangement uses TRBV28 and TRBJ1-5, with 9 positions matching TRBD1. The V gene's germline CDR1 is MDHEN and CDR2 SYDVKM. The ends lost 6 bases at V and 4 bases at J; junction bases unmatched: 10. CDR3 length equals 16 residues. CDR3 nucleotide sequence: TGTGCCAGCAGACCTAACCCGGGACAGGGTAATCAGCCCCAGCATTTT. Its protein is CASRPNPGQGNQPQHF. Together with reference TRBV28 and TRBJ1-5, the CDR3 gives the full variable domain: DVKVTQSSRYLVKRTGEKVFLECVQDMDHENMFWYRQDPGLGLRLIYFSYDVKMKEKGDIPEGYSVSREKKERFSLILESASTNQTSMYLCASRPNPGQGNQPQHFGDGTRLSIL.

The rearrangement uses TRBV5-4 and TRBJ2-2, with TRBD1 as a possible D gene (7 bases). Per germline, CDR1 SGHNT and CDR2 YYREEE (reference sequence). The germline V and J ends were trimmed by 0 bases and 5 bases, with 17 bases remaining between them. This CDR3 has 17 amino acids. The CDR3 spells CASSLEAGGFWTGELFF. The CDR3 nucleotides read TGTGCCAGCAGCTTGGAAGCAGGGGGGTTCTGGACCGGGGAGCTGTTTTTT.

This clone has just a few counts. V and J are TRBV30 and TRBJ2-5; D perhaps matches TRBD2 (6 bases). Germline CDR1 and CDR2: GTSNPN and SVGIG (reference sequence). The CDR3 sequence is 12 residues long. Trimming removed 4 bases from V and 5 bases from J, with 11 bases in between. In DNA form, the CDR3 reads TGTGCCTGGAATGGGGGAGGCGAGACCCAGTACTTC. Protein sequence: CAWNGGGETQYF.

In DNA form, the CDR3 reads TGTGCCAGCAGCCTGGGGACAGGGACCGGGGAGCTGTTTTTT. As protein: CASSLGTGTGELFF. The chain employs TRBV7-3 and TRBJ2-2; TRBD1 aligns across 9 bases. CDR1 and CDR2 (germline): SGHTA, FQGTGA. V was clipped by 5 bases and J by 5 bases; unmatched bases: 3. The CDR3 has 14 residues.